A selection of T cell receptor beta chains follows, all from one sample in a study of blood T cell repertoires in COVID-19. Clones were read by immunoSEQ multiplex PCR, and TCRdb kept only the in-frame ones, dropping some. The sample holds approximately 150,000 clones, roughly 89% seen once. Sample: peripheral blood. These TCRs come from a woman between 45 and 60 years old with active or convalescent COVID-19. The CDR3 runs from the conserved cysteine through the conserved F or W.

v_gene: TRBV5-5
j_gene: TRBJ1-1
CDR3aa: CASSLGLRGGANTEAFF

v_gene: TRBV7-2
j_gene: TRBJ1-1
CDR3aa: CASSLGHWNTEAFF

v_gene: TRBV7-2
j_gene: TRBJ1-3
CDR3aa: CASSFSGTGGNTIYF

v_gene: TRBV18
j_gene: TRBJ1-1
CDR3aa: CASSPGVPNTEAFF

v_gene: TRBV7-2
j_gene: TRBJ2-3
CDR3aa: CASSFGAGPTADTQYF

v_gene: TRBV27
j_gene: TRBJ1-2
CDR3aa: CASSLSQGYGYTF

v_gene: TRBV6-6
j_gene: TRBJ2-7
CDR3aa: CASSYSVRGHEQYF

v_gene: TRBV18
j_gene: TRBJ1-1
CDR3aa: CASSGGQGTEAFF

v_gene: TRBV27
j_gene: TRBJ1-1
CDR3aa: CASSLLGGSIFTEAFF

v_gene: TRBV19
j_gene: TRBJ1-2
CDR3aa: CASSIYSGQLYGYTF

v_gene: TRBV10-2
j_gene: TRBJ2-1
CDR3aa: CASSLAGSSYNEQFF

v_gene: TRBV5-1
j_gene: TRBJ2-2
CDR3aa: CASSPQGTNTGELFF

v_gene: TRBV6-6
j_gene: TRBJ1-1
CDR3aa: CASSETARNTEAFF

v_gene: TRBV5-1
j_gene: TRBJ1-2
CDR3aa: CASSLDRAVNYGYTF

v_gene: TRBV6-1
j_gene: TRBJ1-2
CDR3aa: CASSEPRQGNYGYTF

v_gene: TRBV3-1/TRBV3-2
j_gene: TRBJ2-4
CDR3aa: CASSLGGKNIQYF

v_gene: TRBV4-3
j_gene: TRBJ2-5
CDR3aa: CASSQDYRTSGGPLETQYF

v_gene: TRBV28
j_gene: TRBJ2-1
CDR3aa: CASSSGSSYNEQFF

v_gene: TRBV7-2
j_gene: TRBJ2-1
CDR3aa: CASSLTSVPYNEQFF

v_gene: TRBV7-3
j_gene: TRBJ1-1
CDR3aa: CASSLGEVGTEAFF

v_gene: TRBV12-1
j_gene: TRBJ1-2
CDR3aa: CASSFCTPSGYGYTF

v_gene: TRBV11-3
j_gene: TRBJ2-5
CDR3aa: CASSLGQPGGTQYF

v_gene: TRBV18
j_gene: TRBJ2-5
CDR3aa: CASSPPREVETQYF

v_gene: TRBV4-3
j_gene: TRBJ2-7
CDR3aa: CASSQEGARGLAGSYEQYF

v_gene: TRBV7-8
j_gene: TRBJ2-1
CDR3aa: CASSLVTGTYNEQFF

v_gene: TRBV30
j_gene: TRBJ1-2
CDR3aa: CAWTYGWVGYTF

v_gene: TRBV7-2
j_gene: TRBJ2-5
CDR3aa: CASSLVTGGGETQYF